This entry features one T cell receptor beta chain sequence. Its recognized antigen is unknown. Base qualities were left out, and no much larger clone turns up one base away. The data are from a study of identical twins (dated by TCRdb to 2016 to 2017). For the study in its entirety: The study deep-sequenced TCR alpha and beta repertoires from monozygotic twins, unrelated adults of various ages and cord blood to test whether fetal clonotypes persist. Replicate twin experiments were performed at different times using different library preparation protocols to rule out contamination.

Every donor was a healthy Caucasian. Three pairs of female monozygotic twins, all aged roughly 18 to 29 years, were included in the twin cohort. Positive isolation kits from Invitrogen were used to isolate the CD4+ and CD8+ T cell populations. Broad study findings and their caveats: Conclusions relied on cross-sectional statistical analysis, since the same donors could not be followed over many years. In monozygotic twins, recombination models systematically underestimated out-of-frame TCR alpha sharing, but the models matched the sharing seen between unrelated individuals. Zero-insertion analyses could be partly confounded by invariant T cells such as MAIT and iNKT, though diverse VJ usage argued against such confounding for most clonotypes. Fewer insertions were carried by abundant cord blood beta clonotypes; a weaker similar trend was observed in young adult naive repertoires, while no such trend was observed in memory repertoires. A weaker excess of twin sharing was found in beta out-of-frame sequences because the signal-to-noise ratio was lowered by fewer shared sequences. Out-of-frame TCR alpha sequences shared between twins showed an excess of low generation-probability sequences compared with coincidental sharing between unrelated individuals.

The library was generated by 5' RACE. Sequenced using an Illumina HiSeq 2000. A universal primer binding site was added through template switching, and the final cDNA carried a unique molecular identifier so that TCR cDNA molecules could be counted accurately. Specific primers in the conserved constant-segment region were used to synthesize first-strand cDNA for the TCR alpha and beta chains. To control for contamination, every cDNA library carried two barcodes: a SMART-Mk sample barcode plus Illumina barcodes. TruSeq adapter sequences along with Illumina sample barcodes were introduced in two successive PCR steps. The TCR alpha and beta cDNA libraries were sequenced on the Illumina HiSeq platform using custom primers. The study's own analysis went as follows. Raw reads were processed with MiGEC to extract unique molecular identifiers, and MiXCR was used to determine CDR3 positions. For each individual, recombination models were inferred using an EM algorithm with the repgenHMM and IGoR tools. Shared clonotypes were analyzed with the tcR package in R, and sharing was normalized by the product of cloneset sizes. Out-of-frame nonproductive sequences were analyzed to study raw recombination free of thymic and clonal selection effects. TCRdb reworked the public reads: Q25 trimming with fastp, MiXCR clone assembly, productive beta chains retained. Identical CDR3 proteins give one entry, which carries the most common genes and DNA. Clone size and V and J calls follow TCRdb, not the original study. The sample records approximately 350,000 distinct CDR3 sequences, roughly 12% of which are singletons. The ten largest clonotypes hold 7.2% of the sample.

The CDR3 has 16 amino acids, counting the end cysteine and phenylalanine. Kept here is only the CDR3 DNA, which spans 48 bases and is read in frame from base 1. At the junction V is shortened by 3 bases and J by 2 bases, with 15 bases in between. Looking up the germline V gene yields CDR1 SGHAT and CDR2 FQNNGV. These data were likewise used in another study, on yellow fever vaccine responses in identical twins. The second study's paper adds: The authors reported that the T cell response to vaccination in identical twins appeared partly convergent and partly personalized. Focusing on identical twins, the study followed the T cell clones that responded to the vaccine, and did so with precision.

This receptor chain uses TRBV11-2 and TRBJ2-3; a confident D gene designation cannot be given. The source of this sequence is a woman under 30 in good health. Specimen: CD8+ T cells sorted from blood. The DNA sequence is given as TGTGCCAGCAGCTTCTACGACCGGTTGTTCACAGATACGCAGTATTTT. Translated, it gives CASSFYDRLFTDTQYF.